The 11 T cell receptor beta chains below come from one sample, sequenced in a study of OX40 agonist ivuxolimab in advanced cancers. TCRdb keeps only in-frame clones here, not all; method: immunoSEQ multiplex PCR. The sample has 70,000 to 95,000 clones, around four fifths seen once. The source material was CD4+ or CD8+ T cells sorted from blood, sampled in a trial of the OX40 agonist ivuxolimab. These receptors were taken from an adult with an advanced solid tumor such as melanoma, head and neck, liver or kidney cancer.

The chain has TRBV9 and TRBJ2-3, with TRBD2 matching 8 bases. The trim removed 2 bases at V and 0 bases at J, leaving 8 bases unmatched. The CDR3 loop spans 17 amino acids. Per the germline V gene, CDR1 is SGDLS and CDR2 is YYNGEE. The DNA for the CDR3 is TGTGCCAGCAGCGTGAGTTGGGCGGGGGGAAGCACAGATACGCAGTATTTT. This encodes CASSVSWAGGSTDTQYF.

The chain carries TRBV6-5 and TRBJ1-2; D not certain. The CDR3 is made up of 13 amino acids. Per the germline V gene, CDR1 is MNHEY and CDR2 is SVGAGI. The V gene lost 11 bases and the J gene lost 4 bases, with 17 bases spanning the gap. The CDR3 DNA sequence: TGTGCCGCATTTGACCCAAGGATCTATGGCTACACCTTC. Amino acids: CAAFDPRIYGYTF.

The rearrangement uses TRBV5-6 and TRBJ1-2; 7 bases match TRBD1. V dropped 4 bases and J dropped 3; count of bases not matched to a gene: 3. The V gene's germline CDR1 is SGHDT and CDR2 YYEEEE. CDR3 size: 13 residues. CDR3 amino acids: CASSPDRDYGYTF. CDR3 in DNA: TGTGCCAGCAGCCCCGACAGGGACTATGGCTACACCTTC.

The rearrangement uses TRBV19 and TRBJ2-1; 14 nucleotides line up with TRBD2. The CDR3 contains 16 residues. In germline, CDR1 is LNHDA, CDR2 SQIVND (reference sequence). V was clipped by 9 bases and J by 12 bases; unmatched bases: 16. In DNA, the CDR3 is TGTGCCAGCAGCGTCCCCGGGACTAGCGGGAGAGCGGTGCAGTTCTTC. Translating it yields CASSVPGTSGRAVQFF.

This sequence joins TRBV10-1 and TRBJ2-2, with 7 bases identical to TRBD1. This CDR3 has 12 residues. The trim removed 6 bases at V and 5 bases at J, leaving 0 bases unmatched. Germline CDR1 WNHNN, CDR2 SYGVQD (reference sequence). This CDR3 reads CASRQGTGELFF. The CDR3 nucleotides are TGCGCCAGCAGACAGGGGACCGGGGAGCTGTTTTTT.

The chain carries TRBV18 and TRBJ1-1, with D perhaps matching TRBD1 (6 bases). Germline V gene sequence: CDR1 KGHSH, CDR2 LQKENI. The CDR3 is made up of 15 amino acids. V was pared by 0 bases and J by 2 bases, with 10 bases between. The CDR3 sequence is CASSPPGGLNTEAFF. For the CDR3, the DNA is TGTGCCAGCTCACCACCCGGGGGGCTCAACACTGAAGCTTTCTTT.

The chain links TRBV28 to TRBJ1-1, with D uncertain. The CDR3 sequence is 13 residues long. From germline, CDR1 is MDHEN and CDR2 SYDVKM. Between the trimmed V and J ends, which lost 2 bases and 7 bases, there was a span of 11 bases. The CDR3 nucleotides read TGTGCCAGCAGTTTACAGAGGGCGTTTGAAGCTTTCTTT. Translated, it gives CASSLQRAFEAFF.

The chain joins TRBV9 to TRBJ1-4; 7 nucleotides match TRBD1. CDR1 SGDLS and CDR2 YYNGEE come from the germline V gene. The CDR3 length is 16 residues. The ends lost 1 base at V and 3 bases at J; junction bases unmatched: 6. CDR3 region: CASSVRGRDPNEKLFF. Written as DNA, the CDR3 is TGTGCCAGCAGCGTAAGGGGGCGCGATCCTAATGAAAAACTGTTTTTT.

The chain recombines TRBV9 with TRBJ2-7; D is ambiguous. The V gene lost 0 bases and the J gene lost 1 base, with 11 bases spanning the gap. Germline assignment: CDR1 SGDLS and CDR2 YYNGEE. There are 15 residues in the CDR3. In nucleotides, the CDR3 is TGTGCCAGCAGCGTAGCTGTGGGCCCATCCTACGAGCAGTACTTC. It codes for CASSVAVGPSYEQYF.

This sequence joins TRBV14 and TRBJ2-7; D may match TRBD1 or TRBD2 (5 bases each). V was clipped by 3 bases and J by 0 bases, with 9 bases between them. This CDR3 has 14 residues. Germline loops: CDR1 SGHDN, CDR2 FVKESK. The CDR3 loop reads CASSQRGSSYEQYF. For the CDR3, the DNA is TGTGCCAGCAGCCAGAGGGGTAGCTCCTACGAGCAGTACTTC.

The rearrangement joins TRBV10-3 to TRBJ2-3, with no clear D. The V end was cut by 5 bases, the J end by 4 bases, with 13 bases between. CDR1 and CDR2 (germline): ENHRY, SYGVKD. The CDR3 length is 14 residues. The CDR3 DNA reads TGTGCCATCAGTAAGAGTGGGGTAGCAGATACGCAGTATTTT. This sequence encodes CAISKSGVADTQYF.